The clone carrying this TCR beta chain has more than one count but fewer than ten. This sample stems from a study of Ad26.COV2.S vaccination and SARS-CoV-2 variants. Treatment indicated: around 19 received Ad26.COV2.S at low or high dose, single or two shots; roughly 5 received placebo; per-sample allocation not given. The samples date from day 63 after the first vaccine or placebo injection. V was clipped by 4 bases and J by 10 bases, with 16 bases between them. Germline CDR1 is SGHTA and CDR2 is FQGTGA. This CDR3 contains 13 residues. This table comes from immunoSEQ multiplex PCR, and its TCRdb copy is limited to in-frame clones, with some not included. The sample shows roughly 300,000 clones, roughly 89% of them seen only once.

Source: peripheral blood, taken in a trial of Ad26.COV2.S vaccine versus placebo. The TCR comes from a person between 18 and 65 years old who received the Ad26.COV2.S COVID-19 vaccine or a placebo. The chain combines TRBV7-3 with TRBJ2-5; D is uncertain. The CDR3 is CASSWDGAGDQYF. CDR3 in DNA: TGTGCCAGCAGCTGGGATGGTGCCGGAGACCAGTACTTC.